This T cell receptor (beta chain) was found in a study of cytomegalovirus exposure and HLA in healthy donors. PCR used 60 Vbeta primers and 13 Jbeta primers. The protocol was immunoSEQ multiplex PCR, while the TCRdb copy is restricted to in-frame clones and leaves out a portion. Here the sample spans about 150,000 clones, about 85% being singletons. General study results and limits: For most TCR beta V segments, an earlier analysis put the productive rate at about 87% or about 30% of the time. TCR beta chain V- and J-gene trimming was linked, in a later analysis, to a missense variant in DCLRE1C. In a later analysis, donors in an Asian-associated ancestry cluster reportedly had fewer N-insertions in productive TCRs than the cohort mean.

Concerning this clone itself: Its antigen remains unidentified.

Donors were ostensibly healthy at sampling, although undocumented immune exposures were probable. With 0 bases clipped from V and 1 base from J, the junction kept 8 bases outside the gene matches. The CDR3 runs 17 residues. Germline V gene data show CDR1 as SGDLS and CDR2 as YYNGEE. V and J are TRBV9 and TRBJ2-5; 8 nucleotides agree with TRBD2. This TCR came from a woman between 18 and 29 years old in good health and CMV-seronegative. The sample comprised PBMCs. The CDR3 spells CASSVGGSGATQETQYF. The CDR3 DNA follows: TGTGCCAGCAGCGTAGGGGGTAGCGGGGCCACCCAAGAGACCCAGTACTTC.